The 2 T cell receptor beta chains below all came from one sample that was sequenced in a study of metastatic and nonmetastatic thyroid tumors. Patients were all untreated before their thyroid surgery. TCRdb re-analyzed the PCR reads using MiXCR. The repertoire holds 60,000 to 85,000 clones, with less than 20% as singletons. The sequenced sample was blood. The source of these receptors is a female donor with papillary thyroid cancer or a benign thyroid nodule (not recorded which). Some clones in this sample may be carry-over from other donors' samples.

The V and J genes are TRBV27 and TRBJ1-3; no definite D call. CDR3 length: 13 amino acids. Per the germline V gene, CDR1 is MNHEY and CDR2 is SMNVEV (reference sequence). V lost 6 bases, J lost 0 bases, and 6 bases lay in between. The CDR3 DNA is TGTGCCAGCAGCCGACACTCTGGAAACACCATATATTTT. It yields the protein CASSRHSGNTIYF.

This clone showed up just a few times. The rearrangement joins TRBV12-3 or TRBV12-4 to TRBJ2-3; D remains unclear. The CDR3 sequence is 12 residues long. The V end was cut by 3 bases, the J end by 2 bases, with 3 bases between. The CDR3 nucleotides read TGTGCCAGCAGTTTGAACACAGATACGCAGTATTTT. This encodes CASSLNTDTQYF.